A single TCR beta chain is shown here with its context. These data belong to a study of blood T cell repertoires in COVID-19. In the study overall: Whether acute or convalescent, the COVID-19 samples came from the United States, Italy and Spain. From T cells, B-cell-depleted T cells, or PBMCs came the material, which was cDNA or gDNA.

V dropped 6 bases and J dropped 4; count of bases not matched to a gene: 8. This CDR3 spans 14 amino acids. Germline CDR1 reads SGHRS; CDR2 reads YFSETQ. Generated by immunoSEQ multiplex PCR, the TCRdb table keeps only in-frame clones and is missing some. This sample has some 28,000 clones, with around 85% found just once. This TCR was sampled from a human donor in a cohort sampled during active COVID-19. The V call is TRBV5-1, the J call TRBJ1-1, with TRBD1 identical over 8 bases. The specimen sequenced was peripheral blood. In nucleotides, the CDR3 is TGCGCCAGCACTCAGGGGGCGCGGGGCACTGAAGCTTTCTTT. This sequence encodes CASTQGARGTEAFF.